This T cell receptor beta chain was captured in a study of cytomegalovirus exposure and HLA in healthy donors. Trimming removed 4 bases at V and 0 bases at J, with 6 bases between. The length of the CDR3 is 14 residues. CDR1 and CDR2 (germline): MRHNA, SNTAGT. On this clone itself: The antigen is not known.

Primers for the PCR totalled 60 Vbeta and 13 Jbeta. Generated by immunoSEQ multiplex PCR, the TCRdb table keeps only in-frame clones and is missing some. The sample lists some 130,000 clones; about 82% were seen once. Findings and caveats of the study: Clonal expansion was found to be greater in HLA-associated TCR beta chains than in equally common others in a later analysis. Earlier analysis yielded a pattern in which most TCR beta V segments were productive about 90% or about 30% of the time. Trimming of TCR beta V- and J-genes showed a link, identified in a later analysis, to a missense DCLRE1C variant. Cytomegalovirus association was assigned to 150 to 200 TCR beta chains.

Material: PBMCs. The gene calls are TRBV6-4 and TRBJ2-2; D is perhaps TRBD2 (5 bases). This clonotype was sampled from a female donor in good health and CMV-seropositive. CDR3 bases: TGTGCCAGCAGTGGTAGCGCGAACACCGGGGAGCTGTTTTTT. Residues: CASSGSANTGELFF.